The 20 T cell receptor beta chains presented below share a single source sample, sequenced in a study of blood T cell repertoires in COVID-19 (dated by TCRdb to the early 2020s). Library creation used the immunoSEQ multiplex PCR assay. TCRdb took over this immuneACCESS table, retaining in-frame rearrangements with V and J assigned. Such tables are incomplete; in checked studies, under half of the missing clones stem from an unresolved V gene, and the remainder is unexplained. For this sample there are tens of thousands of clones; roughly 80% appear just once. The biggest ten clones account for approximately 5.8% of the sample. Sequenced material: peripheral blood. These receptors came from a man aged 55 to 70 with active or convalescent COVID-19.

This clone appeared a few times. A junction end diverges from the germline sequence, so it may reflect a read error. This rearrangement joins TRBV7-7 to TRBJ2-2; TRBD2 is a possible D gene (6 bases). The CDR3 runs to 14 residues. CDR1 is SSHAT, CDR2 FNYEAQ, per germline (reference sequence). The CDR3 protein is CASSPAGTTGELFF. In nucleotides, the CDR3 is TGTGCTAGCAGCCCAGCGGGTACCACCGGGGAGCTGTTTTTT.

CDR3 residues: CASSGLGAGDNYGYTF. The CDR3 nucleotides are TGTGCCAGCAGCGGACTGGGGGCGGGGGACAACTATGGCTACACCTTC. V and J are TRBV9 and TRBJ1-2; D is possibly TRBD1 (6 bases). This CDR3 has 16 amino acids. The ends were cut back, 3 bases at V and 2 bases at J, with 17 bases in the middle. From germline, CDR1 is SGDLS and CDR2 YYNGEE.

This chain connects TRBV10-3 to TRBJ2-2; no clear D gene. This CDR3 is 12 amino acids long. Trimming pared 5 bases from V and 7 bases from J, leaving 8 bases between. Germline CDR1 ENHRY, CDR2 SYGVKD. The DNA for the CDR3 is TGTGCCATCAGTTTCCCAAACGGGGAGCTGTTTTTT. This encodes CAISFPNGELFF.

The V and J genes are TRBV6-6 and TRBJ2-7; TRBD1 matches 7 bases. V trimming: 6 bases; J trimming: 3 bases; junction bases outside the gene matches: 5. Germline values: CDR1 MNHNY, CDR2 SVGAGI (reference sequence). The CDR3 totals 13 residues. This chain's CDR3 is CASSRTGDYEQYF. DNA of the CDR3: TGTGCCAGCAGCAGGACAGGTGACTACGAGCAGTACTTC.

The genes are TRBV11-3 and TRBJ1-2, with D hard to call. V was trimmed by 1 base and J by 5 bases, leaving 8 bases between them. Germline CDR1 is SGHNT and CDR2 is YENEEA. The CDR3 length is 13 residues. DNA of the CDR3: TGTGCCAGCAGCTTAGGAGGCGGGTATGGCTACACCTTC. Protein product: CASSLGGGYGYTF.

The chain uses TRBV3-1 (or the pseudogene TRBV3-2) and TRBJ2-1; TRBD2 matches 9 bases. The length of the CDR3 is 14 residues. Unmatched junction bases numbered 2, after V lost 2 bases and J lost 6 bases. Per germline, CDR1 LGHDT and CDR2 YNNKEL (reference sequence). The CDR3 nucleotides read TGTGCCAGCAGCCAAAGCGGGGGGCCCAATGAGCAGTTCTTC. Protein: CASSQSGGPNEQFF.

V usage is TRBV6-1 and J usage is TRBJ2-7, with 9 bases lining up with TRBD2. The germline V gene has CDR1 MNHNS and CDR2 SASEGT. With V trimmed by 2 bases and J by 7 bases, 12 bases remained unmatched. This CDR3 has 16 amino acids. The CDR3 loop is CASSEPGVLAGSEQYF. In nucleotides, the CDR3 is TGTGCCAGCAGTGAACCCGGGGTCCTAGCGGGGAGTGAGCAGTACTTC.

This clone was found once. The same CDR3 also results from other DNA sequences found in this sample. The chain couples TRBV7-8 to TRBJ1-1; D is undetermined. The CDR3 length is 14 residues. The V and J ends lost 1 base and 1 base respectively, with 7 bases between them. The germline V gene encodes CDR1 SGHVS and CDR2 FQNEAQ. CDR3 residues: CASSLGTGNTEAFF. CDR3 DNA: TGTGCCAGCAGCTTAGGCACGGGGAACACTGAAGCTTTCTTT. The full variable domain, rest sourced from reference TRBV7-8 and TRBJ1-1, is GAGVSQSPRYKVAKRGQDVALRCDPISGHVSLFWYQQALGQGPEFLTYFQNEAQLDKSGLPSDRFFAERPEGSVSTLKIQRTQQEDSAVYLCASSLGTGNTEAFFGQGTRLTVV.

The table lists this clone with a few counts. V gene TRBV2 combines with J gene TRBJ1-2; 9 bases align to TRBD1. The J segment lost 8 bases and the V segment lost 4 bases, leaving 11 bases of the junction unmatched. The CDR3 is 15 residues long. Looked up from germline, CDR1 is SNHLY and CDR2 is FYNNEI. This chain's CDR3 is CASSVGTGISRGYTF. CDR3 in DNA: TGTGCCAGCAGTGTAGGGACAGGGATCTCGAGGGGCTACACCTTC.

This rearrangement joins TRBV7-2 to TRBJ1-1; TRBD1 is a possible D gene (6 bases). This CDR3 contains 14 residues. The V end was cut by 3 bases, the J end by 2 bases, with 10 bases between. CDR1 SGHTA and CDR2 FQGNSA come from the germline V gene. CDR3 coding DNA: TGTGCCAGCAGCTTGGTGGGGGCTAACACTGAAGCTTTCTTT. Amino acid sequence: CASSLVGANTEAFF.

This chain links TRBV19 with TRBJ2-3; a possible D gene is TRBD2 (6 bases). Germline-derived CDR1 and CDR2 are LNHDA and SQIVND (reference sequence). This CDR3 spans 14 amino acids. V was shortened by 5 bases and J by 8 bases, with 17 bases between the two germline ends. The DNA of the CDR3 is TGTGCCAGTAGTCCGGACTACCCCCCCTTTACGCAGTATTTT. Encoded protein: CASSPDYPPFTQYF.

The V gene is TRBV7-2, the J gene TRBJ1-3; D ambiguous. Between the trimmed V and J ends, which lost 7 bases and 8 bases, there was a span of 18 bases. This CDR3 has 14 residues. In germline, CDR1 is SGHTA, CDR2 FQGNSA. The DNA for the CDR3 is TGTGCCAGCAACTCACCGGGAGAAGGGTACACCATATATTTT. Residues: CASNSPGEGYTIYF.

The chain has TRBV6-4 and TRBJ1-5; the match to TRBD1 covers 8 bases. Germline loops: CDR1 MRHNA, CDR2 SNTAGT. CDR3 size: 16 residues. V was pared by 2 bases and J by 0 bases, with 3 bases of the junction left unmatched. CDR3 bases: TGTGCCAGCAGTGACCCGGGACAGGATAGCAATCAGCCCCAGCATTTT. Translating gives CASSDPGQDSNQPQHF.

CDR3 sequence (DNA): TGTGCCAGTAGTAAAGCGGGCCTCTCTGGAAACACCATATATTTT. As protein: CASSKAGLSGNTIYF. The J gene is TRBJ1-3, the V gene TRBV19; the D is unclear. The CDR3 has 15 residues. V lost 4 bases to trimming and J lost 0 bases, with 10 bases between them. Germline assignment: CDR1 LNHDA and CDR2 SQIVND (reference sequence).

The genes are TRBV7-2 and TRBJ1-5; 8 positions match TRBD1. V shed 3 bases, J shed 0 bases, and the junction held 10 bases outside the gene matches. Germline V gene sequence: CDR1 SGHTA, CDR2 FQGNSA. The CDR3 length is 18 residues. CDR3 region: CASSLNGQGRFSNQPQHF. The CDR3 DNA sequence: TGTGCCAGCAGCTTGAATGGACAGGGTCGGTTTAGCAATCAGCCCCAGCATTTT.

The V call is TRBV19, the J call TRBJ1-5, with 9 positions matching TRBD1. This CDR3 contains 15 residues. Trimming at V came to 3 bases and at J to 8 bases, leaving 8 bases not matched to a gene. Germline-derived CDR1 and CDR2 are LNHDA and SQIVND (reference sequence). The chain's CDR3 is CASSIGGQGTKPQHF. The CDR3 DNA reads as TGTGCCAGTAGTATCGGGGGACAGGGAACGAAGCCCCAGCATTTT.

The chain links TRBV27 to TRBJ1-3; TRBD1 matches at 8 bases. Germline V lookup: CDR1 MNHEY, CDR2 SMNVEV (reference sequence). The V and J ends lost 3 bases and 2 bases, in that order; junction bases with no gene match: 3. The CDR3 is 15 residues long. The CDR3 nucleotides read TGTGCCAGCAGTTTCTCGACAGGGGCTGGAAACACCATATATTTT. Its protein product is CASSFSTGAGNTIYF.

The table lists this clone with a few counts. The rearrangement uses TRBV7-8 and TRBJ1-2; TRBD1 agrees at 7 bases. CDR1 SGHVS and CDR2 FQNEAQ come from the germline V gene. Trimming cost V 5 bases and J 8 bases; bases outside gene matches: 11. The CDR3 runs to 14 residues. DNA for the CDR3: TGTGCCAGCAGCAACCGGGACAGTGCCCGCGGCTACACCTTC. Protein: CASSNRDSARGYTF.

The chain is built from TRBV19 and TRBJ1-2, with D possibly being TRBD1 (6 bases). There are 15 residues in the CDR3. Germline V CDR1 and CDR2: LNHDA, SQIVND (reference sequence). Trimming pared 6 bases from V and 4 bases from J, leaving 18 bases between. Here the CDR3 reads CASSATTGLSYGYTF. The CDR3 DNA reads as TGTGCCAGTAGCGCAACTACAGGGCTCAGCTATGGCTACACCTTC.

The chain carries TRBV3-1 (or the pseudogene TRBV3-2) and TRBJ2-4; the D gene is possibly TRBD2 (6 bases). Germline values: CDR1 LGHDT, CDR2 YNNKEL (reference sequence). The CDR3 spans 15 residues. Trimming took 3 bases from V and 8 from J, leaving 17 bases between them. The CDR3 is CASSHRDSGRDIQYF. The CDR3 bases are TGTGCCAGCAGCCACAGGGACTCGGGGAGAGACATTCAGTACTTC.